Detailed here is one T cell receptor beta chain. The table came from immunoSEQ multiplex PCR; TCRdb's copy has only in-frame clones and leaves some out. Of some 80,000 clones listed, roughly 79% are singletons. This record belongs to a study of blood T cell repertoires in COVID-19. The overall study: The study drew acute and convalescent COVID-19 samples from the United States, Italy and Spain.

Germline values: CDR1 SGHDN, CDR2 FVKESK. The CDR3 runs 18 residues. With 1 base clipped from V and 3 bases from J, the junction kept 10 bases outside the gene matches. J is TRBJ2-1 and V is TRBV14; 9 nucleotides match TRBD1. The sequence was obtained from a man older than 75 with acute or convalescent COVID-19. The sequenced sample consisted of peripheral blood. In DNA, the CDR3 is TGTGCCAGCAGCCAAGGAATTGGGGGGACAGGGTACTACAATGAGCAGTTCTTC. Its translation: CASSQGIGGTGYYNEQFF.